These T cell receptor beta chains were read from a single sample in a study of cytomegalovirus exposure and HLA in healthy donors. Assay used: immunoSEQ multiplex PCR; TCRdb lists only in-frame clones, some missing. The data contain tens of thousands of clones, roughly 90% of them singletons. Sequenced: PBMCs. These receptors originate from a man aged 25-45 years in good health and CMV-seropositive. The CDR3 runs from the conserved cysteine through the conserved F or W. The D gene is left open where the match is weak. Size tells how often a clone was seen (once, few, many) or the class of an expanded clone, and some rows leave it out.

15	.	TRBV11-2	TRBJ1-2	.	CASSLGSSANYGYTF	TGTGCCAGCAGCCTAGGCAGTTCAGCTAACTATGGCTACACCTTC
16	.	TRBV7-8	TRBJ2-7	.	CASSGSKADLTYEQYF	TGTGCCAGCAGCGGGAGTAAGGCGGATCTTACCTACGAGCAGTACTTC
13	.	TRBV28	TRBJ1-1	.	CASSPDILYEAFF	TGTGCCAGCAGTCCAGACATCTTATATGAAGCTTTCTTT
14	.	TRBV7-9	TRBJ2-1	TRBD2	CASSRLAGNNEQFF	TGTGCCAGCAGCCGACTAGCGGGAAACAATGAGCAGTTCTTC
17	.	TRBV5-1	TRBJ1-1	.	CASSLAGRGSRNTEAFF	TGCGCCAGCAGCTTGGCCGGTAGAGGGAGTCGAAACACTGAAGCTTTCTTT
15	.	TRBV5-1	TRBJ2-1	TRBD2	CASSFNLAGSNEQFF	TGCGCCAGCAGCTTTAACCTAGCGGGGTCAAATGAGCAGTTCTTC
15	.	TRBV5-1	TRBJ2-7	TRBD2	CASSLSGGSIYEQYF	TGCGCCAGCAGCTTATCAGGCGGGAGTATTTACGAGCAGTACTTC
15	.	TRBV11-3	TRBJ2-7	TRBD2	CASSGGTSGSYEQYF	TGTGCCAGCAGCGGGGGGACTAGCGGTTCCTACGAGCAGTACTTC
15	once	TRBV9	TRBJ1-1	.	CASRVGSTANTEAFF	TGTGCCAGCAGGGTAGGCTCAACAGCGAACACTGAAGCTTTCTTT
16	.	TRBV7-3	TRBJ2-3	TRBD2	CASSLNPAGATDTQYF	TGTGCCAGCAGCTTAAATCCAGCGGGAGCAACAGATACGCAGTATTTT
13	.	TRBV7-6	TRBJ2-3	.	CASSPLGADTQYF	TGTGCCAGCAGCCCCCTAGGGGCAGATACGCAGTATTTT
15	.	TRBV5-1	TRBJ2-1	TRBD1	CASSSTQGAFNEQFF	TGCGCCAGCAGCTCGACACAGGGGGCTTTCAATGAGCAGTTCTTC
15	once	TRBV28	TRBJ2-2	TRBD2	CASSRWEGLTGELFF	TGTGCCAGCAGTAGGTGGGAGGGCCTTACCGGGGAGCTGTTTTTT
13	.	TRBV2	TRBJ2-7	.	CASSEDRAYEQYF	TGTGCCAGCAGTGAAGACAGGGCCTACGAGCAGTACTTC
15	.	TRBV6-5	TRBJ1-6	.	CASSYSTTIPSPLHF	TGTGCCAGCAGTTACTCGACTACCATCCCCTCACCCCTCCACTTT
13	.	TRBV28	TRBJ2-7	.	CASSLVGAGEQYF	TGTGCCAGCAGTTTAGTGGGGGCGGGCGAGCAGTACTTC
13	.	TRBV7-2	TRBJ2-7	.	CASNAGRAYEQYF	TGTGCCAGCAACGCGGGCCGCGCCTACGAGCAGTACTTC
14	.	TRBV7-7	TRBJ2-5	TRBD1	CASSLGGGGQAQYF	TGTGCTAGCAGCTTAGGAGGTGGGGGACAGGCCCAGTACTTC
17	.	TRBV30	TRBJ2-3	TRBD2	CAWSLSFLAGVSDTQYF	TGTGCCTGGAGTTTGTCCTTTTTAGCGGGAGTGTCAGATACGCAGTATTTT
16	.	TRBV30	TRBJ2-7	TRBD2	CAWRGGLGLSDHEQYF	TGTGCCTGGAGGGGGGGACTAGGATTATCTGACCACGAGCAGTACTTC
15	.	TRBV30	TRBJ2-1	.	CAWSVLRGGYNEQFF	TGTGCCTGGAGTGTATTGCGCGGAGGTTACAATGAGCAGTTCTTC
17	.	TRBV7-2	TRBJ2-1	TRBD2	CASSSSPLASGDNEQFF	TGTGCCAGCAGCTCCTCCCCCCTGGCTAGCGGGGACAATGAGCAGTTCTTC
16	.	TRBV25-1	TRBJ2-3	.	CASSESEASSTDTQYF	TGTGCCAGCAGTGAATCGGAAGCGTCTAGCACAGATACGCAGTATTTT
15	once	TRBV11-3	TRBJ2-2	TRBD1	CASSFGTGNTGELFF	TGTGCCAGCAGCTTCGGGACAGGGAACACCGGGGAGCTGTTTTTT
16	once	TRBV4-2	TRBJ1-1	TRBD1	CASSPPDRTGGPEAFF	TGTGCCAGCAGCCCCCCCGATAGGACAGGGGGACCTGAAGCTTTCTTT